The rows below give T cell receptor beta chains drawn from one sample of a study of T-cell memory formation after mild COVID-19. TCRdb passed the 5' RACE reads through MiXCR, listing each CDR3 protein once. The sample contains some 280,000 distinct CDR3 sequences, about 16% of which appear only once. The specimen was PBMCs or a T cell subset sorted from them (not recorded which). These TCRs come from a man in his late teens or twenties who had mild COVID-19 (a few samples of this study predate the infection). Cell type and time point are not known. CDR3s include the opening cysteine and the closing phenylalanine or tryptophan.

v_call	j_call	cdr3_aa
TRBV7-9	TRBJ1-1	CASSLVGAGLNTEAFF
TRBV7-2	TRBJ2-7	CASSSGLTIAYEQYF
TRBV7-2	TRBJ2-3	CASSRTSGGAGGDTQYF
TRBV5-7	TRBJ2-3	CASSLGTPSPDTQYF
TRBV7-9	TRBJ2-3	CASSSRWRGASTDTQYF
TRBV7-9	TRBJ2-7	CASSTGQGGDEQYF
TRBV20-1	TRBJ1-6	CSAPGLAGLHSPLHF
TRBV5-1	TRBJ2-5	CASSYGRARETQYF
TRBV20-1	TRBJ1-3	CSALIIPGNTIYF
TRBV5-1	TRBJ1-1	CASTRDPGGNTEAFF
TRBV10-3	TRBJ2-2	CAIRQPNTGELFF
TRBV15	TRBJ2-1	CATSRDQVYGGGAYEQFF
TRBV6-5	TRBJ2-4	CASTTSAQNIQYF
TRBV4-3	TRBJ2-7	CASSRGLAVPRYEQYF
TRBV10-3	TRBJ2-2	CATDREQTGELFF
TRBV12-3/TRBV12-4	TRBJ2-4	CASSLRDIQYF
TRBV2	TRBJ2-4	CATSRGELAKNIQYF
TRBV27	TRBJ1-1	CASSFTRQVDTEAFF
TRBV5-1	TRBJ2-3	CASSLADGRTDTQYF
TRBV29-1	TRBJ1-1	CSAGVLDTEAFF
TRBV5-6	TRBJ2-1	CASSLVSEQFF
TRBV18	TRBJ1-3	CASSPPYGPHSGNTIYF
TRBV12-2	TRBJ2-5	CASRPGAGKTQYF
TRBV6-5	TRBJ1-2	CASSAPSLGANYGYTF
TRBV7-6	TRBJ2-3	CASSLGLRGDLTDTQYF
TRBV12-3/TRBV12-4	TRBJ1-5	CASSLTLADQPQHF
TRBV6-5	TRBJ2-1	CASSFPGLVHEQFF
TRBV24-1	TRBJ1-2	CATSDRDPDNGYTF
TRBV7-9	TRBJ2-2	CASSHGRDTNTGELFF
TRBV15	TRBJ1-1	CATSREGTESEAFF
TRBV2	TRBJ2-1	CASRRGTSGGEQFF
TRBV12-3/TRBV12-4	TRBJ2-3	CASSTGQADTQYF
TRBV7-9	TRBJ2-5	CASSLGRRTQYF
TRBV20-1	TRBJ2-1	CSASGAAGEQFF
TRBV28	TRBJ1-5	CASSFTNQPQHF
TRBV7-9	TRBJ1-2	CASSSSWGPRYGYTF
TRBV6-2/TRBV6-3	TRBJ2-1	CASRRDGSNEQFF
TRBV7-3	TRBJ2-1	CASSLTVGGQNEQFF
TRBV29-1	TRBJ2-7	CSVGSVHGAYEQYF
TRBV12-3/TRBV12-4	TRBJ1-2	CASSLWEVDGYTF
TRBV6-5	TRBJ2-3	CASSVRVPRTDTQYF
TRBV27	TRBJ2-3	CQSGRFGLTDTQYF
TRBV20-1	TRBJ1-5	CSAKRQGVSNQPQHF
TRBV12-3/TRBV12-4	TRBJ2-7	CASNARGYEQYF
TRBV5-1	TRBJ2-1	CASSLSVGEQFF
TRBV19	TRBJ1-3	CASKTDSGNTIYF
TRBV7-2	TRBJ2-1	CASSLAGGPSEQFF
TRBV7-2	TRBJ1-1	CASSSNMVGTEAFF
TRBV5-1	TRBJ2-3	CASSLGVQGDTQYF
TRBV19	TRBJ2-5	CASTGIWEKTQYF